This TCR beta chain was identified in a study of cytomegalovirus exposure and HLA in healthy donors. Primers: 60 Vbeta forward and 13 Jbeta reverse. Profiled with immunoSEQ multiplex PCR; TCRdb holds only in-frame clones, not every one. The table lists roughly 120,000 clones, roughly 9% of them singletons. This clone has just a few counts. This clonotype was obtained from a man aged 25 to 40 in good health and CMV-seronegative. The sequenced sample was PBMCs.

CDR3 DNA: TGTGCCTGGAGTGGAGAGGGAACAGGGCTTAGGGAAAAACTGTTTTTT. This sequence encodes CAWSGEGTGLREKLFF. The rearrangement links TRBV30 to TRBJ1-4, with D tentatively TRBD1 (6 bases). The CDR3 is 16 residues long. Trimming removed 1 base at V and 8 bases at J, with 20 bases between. CDR1 GTSNPN and CDR2 SVGIG come from the germline V gene (reference sequence). Full variable domain (outside the CDR3, taken from reference TRBV30 and TRBJ1-4): SQTIHQWPATLVQPVGSPLSLECTVEGTSNPNLYWYRQAAGRGLQLLFYSVGIGQISSEVPQNLSASRPQDRQFILSSKKLLLSDSGFYLCAWSGEGTGLREKLFFGSGTQLSVL.